A selection of T cell receptor beta chains follows, all from one sample in a study of cytotoxic CD8 clonotypes in ibrutinib-treated CLL. Clones were read by immunoSEQ multiplex PCR, and TCRdb kept only the in-frame ones, dropping some. The sample contains over 200,000 clones, around 70% of which appear only once. The sequencing here drew on PBMCs, taken after 12 months of ibrutinib treatment. The receptors stem from a human donor with chronic lymphocytic leukemia. Both conserved end residues are part of each CDR3. Each record gives: J gene, V gene, clone size, CDR3 protein. A clone size is listed for some rows: how often the clone was seen (once, few, many), or a class if it is expanded.

J gene: TRBJ1-5; V gene: TRBV7-9; clone size: many; CDR3 protein: CASSLTGPHQPQHF
J gene: TRBJ2-7; V gene: TRBV20-1; clone size: few; CDR3 protein: CSAEVSYEQYF
J gene: TRBJ2-3; V gene: TRBV30; clone size: .; CDR3 protein: CAWSVGGSGTDTQYF
J gene: TRBJ1-5; V gene: TRBV19; clone size: .; CDR3 protein: CASWTGVNRDQPQHF
J gene: TRBJ1-2; V gene: TRBV4-2; clone size: .; CDR3 protein: CASSARDRGKDGYTF
J gene: TRBJ2-7; V gene: TRBV30; clone size: .; CDR3 protein: CAWSAPRPRYEQYF
J gene: TRBJ2-7; V gene: TRBV5-1; clone size: .; CDR3 protein: CASSLAFGQGSHEQYF
J gene: TRBJ2-7; V gene: TRBV6-1; clone size: .; CDR3 protein: CASRPGTTYEQYF
J gene: TRBJ2-7; V gene: TRBV30; clone size: .; CDR3 protein: CAWSVLGFIAGAPPLRF
J gene: TRBJ1-2; V gene: TRBV19; clone size: .; CDR3 protein: CASSIANLDYGYTF